The T cell receptor beta chain under discussion was sequenced for a study of cytomegalovirus exposure and HLA in healthy donors. Study results and limitations: Earlier analysis looked at TCR beta V segments, and most were productive about 90% or about 30% of the time. The authors reported that TCR beta sequences could predict HLA-A and HLA-B alleles. These predictions were accurate for most subjects in the first cohort.

To note about this clone: No antigen is known for it.

The CDR3 totals 14 residues. The germline CDR1 and CDR2 sequences are SNHLY and FYNNEI. Between the trimmed V and J ends, which lost 8 bases and 4 bases, there was a span of 17 bases. PCR primers comprised 60 Vbeta and 13 Jbeta primers. This table comes from immunoSEQ multiplex PCR, and its TCRdb copy is limited to in-frame clones, with some not included. The table includes about 130,000 clones, about two thirds detected once. V and J are TRBV2 and TRBJ1-1, with TRBD1 as a possible D gene (5 bases). This TCR was recovered from a man aged 55 to 70 in good health and CMV-seropositive. The source material was PBMCs. Written as DNA, the CDR3 is TGTGCCAGCCGTGGGGGGGGTTGGAGCACTGAAGCTTTCTTT. It specifies CASRGGGWSTEAFF.